This T cell receptor (beta chain) appears in the sequencing data of a study of cytomegalovirus exposure and HLA in healthy donors. Notes on the study in general: Versus the approximately 700-donor mean, an Asian-associated ancestry cluster reportedly showed fewer N-insertions in a later analysis.

Notes on this clone: Antigen unknown.

A multiplex PCR was run with 60 Vbeta primers and 13 Jbeta primers. Here immunoSEQ multiplex PCR was the method, and the copy in TCRdb shows in-frame clones only, minus some. The data contain just over 150,000 clones, roughly 82% of them singletons. Germline lookup yields CDR1 SGHKS and CDR2 YYEKEE (reference sequence). There are 13 residues in the CDR3. Trimming left V 3 bases short and J 3 bases short, with 9 bases between. V usage is TRBV5-5 and J usage is TRBJ1-1; tentatively, D is TRBD1 (5 bases). The sequenced sample was PBMCs. This clonotype was sampled from a man over 45 in good health and CMV-seropositive. This chain's CDR3 is CASSWWGDTEAFF. The CDR3 DNA is TGTGCCAGCAGCTGGTGGGGGGACACTGAAGCTTTCTTT. Complete variable domain (other parts from reference TRBV5-5 and TRBJ1-1): DAGVTQSPTHLIKTRGQQVTLRCSPISGHKSVSWYQQVLGQGPQFIFQYYEKEERGRGNFPDRFSARQFPNYSSELNVNALLLGDSALYLCASSWWGDTEAFFGQGTRLTVV.